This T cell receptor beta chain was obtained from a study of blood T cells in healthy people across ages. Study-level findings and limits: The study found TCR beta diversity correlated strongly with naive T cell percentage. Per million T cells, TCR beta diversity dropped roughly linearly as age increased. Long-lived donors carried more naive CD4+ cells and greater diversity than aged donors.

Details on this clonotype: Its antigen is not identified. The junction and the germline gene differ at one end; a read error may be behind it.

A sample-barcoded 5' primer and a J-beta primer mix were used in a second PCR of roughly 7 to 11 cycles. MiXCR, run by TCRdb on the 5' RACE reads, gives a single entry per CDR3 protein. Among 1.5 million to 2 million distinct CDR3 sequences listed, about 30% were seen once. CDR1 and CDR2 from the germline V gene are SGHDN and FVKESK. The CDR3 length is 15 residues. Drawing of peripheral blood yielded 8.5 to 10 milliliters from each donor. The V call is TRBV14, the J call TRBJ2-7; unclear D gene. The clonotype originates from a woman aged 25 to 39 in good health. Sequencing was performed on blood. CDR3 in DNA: TGTGCCGGCAGCGAACTTCAGGCGAGCTCCTACGAGCAGTACTTC. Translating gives CAGSELQASSYEQYF.